This T cell receptor beta chain was found in a study of regulatory T cells in long-lasting Graves disease. This clonotype showed up many times. Time point defined: persistent/refractory GD, antithyroid drugs over 5 years with positive TRAb. Generation of the TCR library employed RNA extracted from PBMCs. The V gene's germline CDR1 is MDHEN and CDR2 SYDVKM. CDR3 size: 15 residues. V lost 4 bases and J lost 6; bases outside the gene matches: 7. Combining iRepertoire HTBI primers with Arm-PCR of CDR3 regions, the authors built TCR beta libraries. MiXCR was run by TCRdb on the multiplex PCR reads, yielding one entry per CDR3 protein. The sample holds roughly 430,000 distinct CDR3 sequences, around 20% seen once.

The receptor comes from a female donor with Graves disease. Sequenced here: peripheral blood mononuclear cells (PBMCs), sampled when the disease was refractory, from a patient treated with antithyroid drugs. The genes are TRBV28 and TRBJ2-2; 8 bases fit TRBD1. DNA of the CDR3: TGTGCCAGCAGTTGGGAGGACAGGGACTCCGGGGAGCTGTTTTTT. This sequence encodes CASSWEDRDSGELFF.